This TCR beta chain was documented in a study of blood T cell repertoires in COVID-19. Germline V gene data show CDR1 as GTSNPN and CDR2 as SVGIG (reference sequence). The CDR3 extends over 15 amino acids. V lost 5 bases and J 8 bases, leaving 24 bases between the germline ends. The authors' processing: Counts of nucleated cells, estimated from reference gene primer amplification, were obtained. The assay was immunoSEQ multiplex PCR, and TCRdb's table has in-frame clones only and misses some. D and trimming were read from the DNA, whereas the V and J calls and clone size are those reported in that table. The sample lists a few hundred thousand clones; about 88% were seen once.

The chain combines TRBV30 with TRBJ1-2; possibly TRBD1 for D (5 bases). The clonotype originates from a woman aged 18-29 years who had been exposed to COVID-19. The material sequenced was PBMCs or T cells enriched from blood (not recorded which). CDR3 protein: CAWFPRQGSSFGYTF. CDR3 in DNA: TGTGCCTGGTTCCCACGGCAGGGTTCTTCTTTCGGCTACACCTTC.